The T cell receptor beta chain under discussion was sequenced for a study of shared clonotypes between healthy human individuals. The wider study: CD8 memory received one plate per donor, CD8 naive two, CD4 memory three and CD4 naive three.

CD8 cells classed as naive were CD45RO-negative and positively selected for CCR7, excluding terminally differentiated effector memory CD45RA+ cells. CDR1 and CDR2 (germline): MNHEY, SMNVEV (reference sequence). There are 16 residues in the CDR3. J was trimmed by 6 bases and V by 7 bases; bases with no gene match: 14. Each subset's genomic DNA was split evenly across several immunoSEQ plates. Produced via immunoSEQ multiplex PCR; TCRdb's table is partial and in-frame only. The sample has around 2,000,000 clones, about 95% seen once. This chain joins TRBV27 and TRBJ2-1, with TRBD2 identical over 8 bases. The sequenced material came from naive CD8+ T cells sorted from blood. The sequence came from a man between 18 and 29 years old in good health. CDR3 sequence reads: CASTTYGSGIGNEQFF. CDR3 DNA: TGTGCCAGCACTACTTATGGTAGCGGGATCGGCAATGAGCAGTTCTTC.